The next 20 T cell receptor beta chains were all read from a single sample in a study of shared clonotypes between healthy human individuals. Sequenced by immunoSEQ multiplex PCR; TCRdb stores in-frame clones only, minus some. In the table there are over 1.5 million clones, 95% to 99% of which are singletons. The sequencing input was naive CD4+ T cells sorted from blood. Sample subset: CD45RA+ positively selected. The receptors come from a man aged 25 to 45 in good health.

The chain joins TRBV5-8 to TRBJ2-7; D is perhaps TRBD1 or TRBD2 (7 bases each). V shed 3 bases and J shed 7 bases, with 20 bases lying between them. The CDR3 runs to 15 residues. CDR1 is SGHTS and CDR2 is YDEGEE in the germline V gene. CDR3 DNA sequence: TGTGCCAGCAGCTCCGGCGCAGGGAGGGGGCTTGAGCAGTACTTC. This codes for CASSSGAGRGLEQYF.

The rearrangement joins TRBV29-1 to TRBJ1-2, with 7 bases aligning to TRBD1. The trim removed 3 bases at V and 8 bases at J, leaving 6 bases unmatched. This CDR3 contains 12 residues. Germline loops: CDR1 SQVTM, CDR2 ANQGSEA. CDR3 sequence reads: CSVERGQAGYTF. CDR3 DNA: TGCAGCGTTGAGAGGGGGCAGGCGGGCTACACCTTC.

The chain has TRBV10-3 and TRBJ1-1; 7 bases are a match to TRBD1. Germline-derived CDR1 and CDR2 are ENHRY and SYGVKD. The CDR3 extends over 14 amino acids. The junction had 5 bases not matched to a gene; V was cut back by 6 bases and J by 1 base. CDR3 sequence: CAIRDRTENTEAFF. The CDR3 bases are TGTGCCATCAGGGACAGGACAGAGAACACTGAAGCTTTCTTT.

The V and J genes are TRBV6-6 and TRBJ2-4; 7 bases are a match to TRBD2. J gave up 2 bases and V 7 bases, and 8 bases lay outside the gene matches. CDR1 is MNHNY, CDR2 SVGAGI, per germline (reference sequence). CDR3 length: 15 residues. The CDR3 sequence is CASISLGGPKNIQYF. CDR3 bases: TGTGCCAGCATAAGCCTGGGAGGGCCCAAAAACATTCAGTACTTC.

This clone was found a few times. The sample carries other DNA sequences with the same CDR3. This rearrangement joins TRBV9 to TRBJ2-7; the match to TRBD1 covers 7 bases. CDR3 length equals 14 residues. Germline CDR1 SGDLS, CDR2 YYNGEE. Trimming removed 0 bases from V and 3 bases from J; junction bases left unmatched: 3. Written as DNA, the CDR3 is TGTGCCAGCAGCGTAGCCGCAGGGGGCTACGAGCAGTACTTC. It encodes CASSVAAGGYEQYF. The full variable domain, in which reference TRBV9 and TRBJ2-7 provide the parts outside the CDR3, is DSGVTQTPKHLITATGQRVTLRCSPRSGDLSVYWYQQSLDQGLQFLIQYYNGEERAKGNILERFSAQQFPDLHSELNLSSLELGDSALYFCASSVAAGGYEQYFGPGTRLTVT.

The chain has TRBV2 and TRBJ2-1; TRBD2 matches 11 bases. This CDR3 region has 17 residues. The V and J ends lost 7 bases and 8 bases, in that order; junction bases with no gene match: 16. Germline CDR1 SNHLY, CDR2 FYNNEI. Here the CDR3 DNA reads TGTGCCAGCACGACTAGCGGGACGAGTAAGGTGCTGGATGAGCAGTTCTTC. Residues: CASTTSGTSKVLDEQFF.

V gene TRBV29-1 combines with J gene TRBJ1-1; TRBD1 aligns across 8 bases. The V and J ends lost 7 bases and 7 bases, in that order; junction bases with no gene match: 2. Germline V lookup: CDR1 SQVTM, CDR2 ANQGSEA. The CDR3 is made up of 10 amino acids. The CDR3 is CSADRDEAFF. DNA for the CDR3: TGCAGCGCGGACAGGGATGAAGCTTTCTTT.

The genes are TRBV5-4 and TRBJ2-7, with a possible D match to TRBD1 (5 bases). The germline V gene encodes CDR1 SGHNT and CDR2 YYREEE (reference sequence). The CDR3 loop spans 15 amino acids. Deletions cut 2 bases from V and 3 bases from J, with 15 bases between. The CDR3 bases are TGTGCCAGCAGCTTCTTGGGGCGAGAGGTCTACGAGCAGTACTTC. Protein product: CASSFLGREVYEQYF.

This chain connects TRBV28 to TRBJ1-1, with 8 bases fitting TRBD1. Germline values: CDR1 MDHEN, CDR2 SYDVKM. The CDR3 is made up of 17 amino acids. J gave up 3 bases and V 1 base, and 10 bases lay outside the gene matches. CDR3 sequence (DNA): TGTGCCAGCAGTTTATCCGGACAGGGAAGGGAGGACACTGAAGCTTTCTTT. Protein sequence: CASSLSGQGREDTEAFF.

The chain is built from TRBV20-1 and TRBJ2-7; TRBD1 might be the D (6 bases). Trimming took 3 bases from V and 10 from J, leaving 13 bases between them. This CDR3 has 11 residues. Per the germline V gene, CDR1 is DFQATT and CDR2 is SNEGSKA (reference sequence). The CDR3 DNA sequence: TGCAGTGCTAGCCTAACAGGGCCCCAGTACTTC. Translation: CSASLTGPQYF.

V and J are TRBV19 and TRBJ2-1; 11 bases align to TRBD2. Trimming removed 3 bases from V and 6 bases from J; junction bases left unmatched: 4. The V gene's germline CDR1 is LNHDA and CDR2 SQIVND (reference sequence). The CDR3 is 15 amino acids. CDR3 DNA sequence: TGTGCCAGTAGTATGATAGCGGGAGGGCCCAATGAGCAGTTCTTC. Its protein is CASSMIAGGPNEQFF.

The V gene is TRBV5-1, the J gene TRBJ2-1, with 10 nucleotides matching TRBD2. Trimming at V came to 3 bases and at J to 12 bases, leaving 3 bases not matched to a gene. This CDR3 has 12 amino acids. Germline-derived CDR1 and CDR2 are SGHRS and YFSETQ. DNA for the CDR3: TGCGCCAGCAGCTCCCTAGCGGGAGTGCAGTTCTTC. Amino acids: CASSSLAGVQFF.

On this clone itself: The junction departs from germline at one end; a sequencing error may be responsible. The V call is TRBV4-1, the J call TRBJ2-7, with 8 bases that match TRBD1. The CDR3 totals 13 residues. Per germline, CDR1 MGHRA and CDR2 YSYEKL. CDR3 sequence: CASSQDPSGQARF. CDR3 in DNA: TGCGCCAGCAGCCAAGACCCATCGGGACAGGCCCGATTC.

This clone was counted a single time. The V gene is TRBV19, the J gene TRBJ2-1, with 12 bases matching TRBD2. Germline CDR1 is LNHDA and CDR2 is SQIVND (reference sequence). After removal of 8 bases from V and 6 bases from J, the junction contained 14 bases not matched to a gene. The CDR3 extends over 17 amino acids. This CDR3 reads CASGGPASGRATNEQFF. The DNA for the CDR3 is TGTGCCAGTGGGGGCCCGGCTAGCGGGAGGGCCACCAATGAGCAGTTCTTC.

This clone was detected once. The V and J genes are TRBV5-1 and TRBJ1-5; no clear D. Germline V gene lookup returns CDR1 SGHRS and CDR2 YFSETQ. The V end was cut by 2 bases, the J end by 1 base, with 13 bases between. The CDR3 is 16 amino acids. The CDR3 DNA reads as TGCGCCAGCAGCTTTCCTGGTTATAAGAGCAATCAGCCCCAGCATTTT. Residues: CASSFPGYKSNQPQHF.

As for this clone: This sample also contains other DNA sequences that code for the same CDR3. The chain links TRBV2 to TRBJ2-3; no reliable D call. The CDR3 runs to 13 residues. Germline values: CDR1 SNHLY, CDR2 FYNNEI. Trimming took off 5 bases at V and 1 base at J, with 7 bases between the two ends. The CDR3 DNA is TGTGCCAGCAGTCTGGCAGGCACAGATACGCAGTATTTT. This codes for CASSLAGTDTQYF.

The chain couples TRBV5-6 to TRBJ1-2, with no clear D. With 2 bases removed from V and 4 bases from J, the gap between germline ends came to 9 bases. From germline, CDR1 is SGHDT and CDR2 YYEEEE. The CDR3 is made up of 13 amino acids. The CDR3 region has the DNA TGTGCCAGCAGCTTTGAACAGCGCTATGGCTACACCTTC. Its translation is CASSFEQRYGYTF. The complete variable domain, with remaining parts taken from reference TRBV5-6 and TRBJ1-2, reads DAGVTQSPTHLIKTRGQQVTLRCSPKSGHDTVSWYQQALGQGPQFIFQYYEEEERQRGNFPDRFSGHQFPNYSSELNVNALLLGDSALYLCASSFEQRYGYTFGSGTRLTVV.

The chain joins TRBV14 to TRBJ2-7; no reliable D call. CDR1 is SGHDN, CDR2 FVKESK, per germline. The V end was cut by 5 bases, the J end by 6 bases, with 11 bases between. CDR3 length: 12 amino acids. The CDR3 bases are TGTGCCAGCAGCAAGTACCTTGCCGAGCAGTACTTC. As protein: CASSKYLAEQYF.

The chain links TRBV7-9 to TRBJ2-6; D may match TRBD1 or TRBD2 (5 bases each). CDR1 is SEHNR, CDR2 FQNEAQ, per germline (reference sequence). The CDR3 runs to 16 residues. V lost 3 bases and J 0 bases, leaving 9 bases between the germline ends. The CDR3 region is CASSLFGASGANVLTF. The CDR3 nucleotides are TGTGCCAGCAGCTTGTTCGGGGCCTCTGGGGCCAACGTCCTGACTTTC.

This chain uses TRBV20-1 with TRBJ1-2; D is uncertain. This CDR3 comprises 11 residues. From germline, CDR1 is DFQATT and CDR2 SNEGSKA (reference sequence). V was clipped by 2 bases and J by 8 bases, with 9 bases between them. The DNA for the CDR3 is TGCAGTGCTAGATCCTCTTTGGGCTACACCTTC. Protein: CSARSSLGYTF.